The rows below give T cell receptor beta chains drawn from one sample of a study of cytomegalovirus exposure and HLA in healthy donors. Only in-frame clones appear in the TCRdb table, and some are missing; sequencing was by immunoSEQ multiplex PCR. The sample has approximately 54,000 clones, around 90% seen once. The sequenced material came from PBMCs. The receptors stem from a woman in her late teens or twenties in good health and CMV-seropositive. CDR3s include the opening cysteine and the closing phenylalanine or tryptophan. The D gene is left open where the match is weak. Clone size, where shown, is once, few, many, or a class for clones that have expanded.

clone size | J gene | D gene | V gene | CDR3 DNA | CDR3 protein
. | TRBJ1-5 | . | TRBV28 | TGTGCCAGCAGTTTACCGCTACAGGGTCTGGACTGGGATCAGCCCCAGCATTTT | CASSLPLQGLDWDQPQHF
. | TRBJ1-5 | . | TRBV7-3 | TGTGCCAGCAGCTTAGGGCTGAATCAGCCCCAGCATTTT | CASSLGLNQPQHF
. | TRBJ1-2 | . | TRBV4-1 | TGCGCCAGCAGCCAAGAACCAGGGGAAACCTATGGCTACACCTTC | CASSQEPGETYGYTF
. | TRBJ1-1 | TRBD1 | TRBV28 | TGTGCCAGCAGTTTATGGGGACAGGGCAGTGAAGCTTTCTTT | CASSLWGQGSEAFF
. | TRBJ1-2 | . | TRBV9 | TGTGCCAGCAGCGCAGAGGGGGACGGCTACACCTTC | CASSAEGDGYTF
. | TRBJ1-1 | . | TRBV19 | TGTGCCAGTAAATCCTGGGGCTCCATGAACACTGAAGCTTTCTTT | CASKSWGSMNTEAFF
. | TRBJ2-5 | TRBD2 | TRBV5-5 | TGTGCCAGCAGCTGGGTCTTCAGCGGGGGAAAGACCCAGTACTTC | CASSWVFSGGKTQYF
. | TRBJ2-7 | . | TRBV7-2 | TGTGCCAGCAGCTTACGTGGGCCCTACGAGCAGTACTTC | CASSLRGPYEQYF
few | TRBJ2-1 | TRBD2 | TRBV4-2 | TGTGCCAGCAGCCAAGAAGCGGGGGAATCCTACAATGAGCAGTTCTTC | CASSQEAGESYNEQFF
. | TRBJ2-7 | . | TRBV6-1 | TGTGCCAGCAGTGGCGGGACAGAAATCTACGAGCAGTACTTC | CASSGGTEIYEQYF
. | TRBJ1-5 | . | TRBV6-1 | TGTGCCAGCAGTCCGACAGGCAATCAGCCCCAGCATTTT | CASSPTGNQPQHF
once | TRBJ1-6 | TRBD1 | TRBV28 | TGTGCCAGCAGTTTAACGGGGACAGGGGTAGGGGAGTATAATTCACCCCTCCACTTT | CASSLTGTGVGEYNSPLHF
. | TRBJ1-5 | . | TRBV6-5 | TGTGCCAGCAGTGAAAGGGAGGGGCTTAAGCCCCAGCATTTT | CASSEREGLKPQHF
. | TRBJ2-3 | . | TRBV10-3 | TGTGCCATCAGTCCGGGGGGCAGGGCCACAGATACGCAGTATTTT | CAISPGGRATDTQYF
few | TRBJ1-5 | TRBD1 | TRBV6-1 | TGTGCCAGCAGTGAAGGCCCGACAGGGTATAGCAATCAGCCCCAGCATTTT | CASSEGPTGYSNQPQHF
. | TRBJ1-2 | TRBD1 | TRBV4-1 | TGCGCCAGCAGCCAAGATGATGTAGGACAGGAGACCTTCTTTTACTATGGCTACACCTTC | CASSQDDVGQETFFYYGYTF
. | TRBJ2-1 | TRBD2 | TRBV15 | TGTGCCACCAGCAGAGATCGGGGCGGGGGGGCCGATGAGCAGTTCTTC | CATSRDRGGGADEQFF
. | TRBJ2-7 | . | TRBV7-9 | TGTGCCAGCAGCTTTACCACCGGGGAGCAGTACTTC | CASSFTTGEQYF